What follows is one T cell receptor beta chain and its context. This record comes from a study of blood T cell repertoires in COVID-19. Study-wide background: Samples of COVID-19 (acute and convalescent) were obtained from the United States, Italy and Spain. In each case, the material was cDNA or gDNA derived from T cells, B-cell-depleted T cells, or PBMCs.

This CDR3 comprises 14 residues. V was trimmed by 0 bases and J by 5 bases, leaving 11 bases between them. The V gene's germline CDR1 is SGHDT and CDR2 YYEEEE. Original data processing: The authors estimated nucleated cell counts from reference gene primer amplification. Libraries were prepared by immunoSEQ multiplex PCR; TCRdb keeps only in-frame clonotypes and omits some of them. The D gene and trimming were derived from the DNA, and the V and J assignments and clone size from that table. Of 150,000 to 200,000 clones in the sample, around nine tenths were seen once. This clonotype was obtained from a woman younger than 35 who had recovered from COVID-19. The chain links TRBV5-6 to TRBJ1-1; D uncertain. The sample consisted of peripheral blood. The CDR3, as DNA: TGTGCCAGCAGCTTGGGGAGGTGGGGTACTGAAGCTTTCTTT. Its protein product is CASSLGRWGTEAFF.